Presented here are 18 T cell receptor beta chains from one specimen sequenced in a study of cytomegalovirus exposure and HLA in healthy donors. The PCR used 60 Vbeta and 13 Jbeta primers. Method: immunoSEQ multiplex PCR; TCRdb's copy keeps in-frame clones and lacks some. The table has 130,000 to 150,000 clones, roughly 79% seen once; the top ten hold 6.5% to 8.5%. The specimen sequenced was PBMCs. The origin of the receptors is a middle-aged woman in good health and CMV-seropositive.

J is TRBJ1-6 and V is TRBV5-6; D perhaps matches TRBD1 (6 bases). CDR1 and CDR2 from the germline V gene are SGHDT and YYEEEE. This CDR3 is built from 15 residues. Trimming took 0 bases from V and 10 from J, leaving 14 bases between them. The CDR3 DNA sequence: TGTGCCAGCAGCTTGGGAGCAGGGGCGATGTCACCCCTCCACTTT. This translates into CASSLGAGAMSPLHF.

The chain is built from TRBV27 and TRBJ1-5, with D unresolved. The germline V gene encodes CDR1 MNHEY and CDR2 SMNVEV (reference sequence). V was cut by 5 bases and J by 3 bases, with 11 bases left in between. The CDR3 totals 14 residues. DNA of the CDR3: TGTGCCAGCAGTCCCTCATCAGTCAATCAGCCCCAGCATTTT. Translating gives CASSPSSVNQPQHF.

The chain couples TRBV6-5 to TRBJ2-5; D gene uncertain. Germline V gives CDR1 MNHEY, CDR2 SVGAGI. This CDR3 comprises 14 residues. Deletions cut 6 bases from V and 4 bases from J, with 15 bases between. DNA for the CDR3: TGTGCCAGCAGGTATTCCATGTCGCGAGAGACCCAGTACTTC. The encoded protein is CASRYSMSRETQYF.

The chain joins TRBV9 to TRBJ2-2; TRBD2 is a possible D gene (6 bases). The CDR3 sequence is 13 residues long. The germline V gene has CDR1 SGDLS and CDR2 YYNGEE. The V end lost 1 base, the J end lost 6 bases, and 7 bases lay between the germline ends. DNA for the CDR3: TGTGCCAGCAGCGTATGGGGGGCCGGGGAGCTGTTTTTT. It codes for CASSVWGAGELFF.

The chain joins TRBV6-6 to TRBJ1-2; no firm D call. This CDR3 is built from 13 residues. Trimming pared 5 bases from V and 7 bases from J, leaving 14 bases between. Germline V gives CDR1 MNHNY, CDR2 SVGAGI (reference sequence). CDR3 residues: CASSTSVSGGYTF. CDR3 bases: TGTGCCAGCAGTACGAGTGTATCCGGTGGCTACACCTTC.

The rearrangement links TRBV6-5 to TRBJ1-1, with D maybe TRBD1 (6 bases). Trimming stripped 5 bases from V and 5 bases from J, with 18 bases between. The germline CDR1 and CDR2 sequences are MNHEY and SVGAGI. The CDR3 runs to 15 residues. The CDR3 loop reads CASSGTGTRGTEAFF. CDR3 bases: TGTGCCAGCAGTGGCACCGGGACAAGGGGTACTGAAGCTTTCTTT.

This clone is a singleton in its sample. The chain couples TRBV25-1 to TRBJ1-2; D may be TRBD1 (5 bases). Looked up from germline, CDR1 is MGHDK and CDR2 is SYGVNS. The CDR3 sequence is 15 residues long. The germline V and J ends were trimmed by 5 bases and 1 base, with 14 bases remaining between them. The CDR3 DNA reads as TGTGCCAGCAGTTCGCCGGGACTTTTTAACTATGGCTACACCTTC. As protein: CASSSPGLFNYGYTF.

The chain is built from TRBV7-9 and TRBJ2-6, with D uncertain. Per germline, CDR1 SEHNR and CDR2 FQNEAQ (reference sequence). This CDR3 has 17 residues. V lost 1 base and J lost 0, with 10 bases in between. The CDR3 DNA reads as TGTGCCAGCAGCTTAGACAGCTACAGCTCTGGGGCCAACGTCCTGACTTTC. This sequence encodes CASSLDSYSSGANVLTF.

Notes on this clone: This likely comes from a read error, as the CDR3 has no conserved phenylalanine or tryptophan at its end. It is unclear where the CDR3 begins or ends on the DNA, so no DNA is shown, and the CDR3 is as TCRdb lists it. The gene calls are TRBV2 and TRBJ2-4; TRBD2 is the table's D call and was not checked against the DNA. The CDR3 is 11 amino acids in total, end residues counted. Germline CDR1 reads SNHLY; CDR2 reads FYNNEI. CDR3 amino acids: CASSEGVSPAS.

In its sample, this clone was seen once. The V gene is TRBV18, the J gene TRBJ1-2, with 7 bases fitting TRBD1. Germline lookup yields CDR1 KGHSH and CDR2 LQKENI. The V gene end was trimmed by 2 bases and the J gene end by 4 bases; junction bases not matched to a gene: 10. The CDR3 consists of 16 residues. CDR3 protein: CASSPIGQGDSYGYTF. Here the CDR3 DNA reads TGTGCCAGCTCACCAATCGGCCAGGGGGATAGCTATGGCTACACCTTC.

Notes on this clone: The junction and the germline gene differ at one end; a read error may be behind it. The chain carries TRBV7-9 and TRBJ1-1; no clear D. Germline V gene lookup returns CDR1 SEHNR and CDR2 FQNEAQ (reference sequence). The CDR3 length is 16 residues. The DNA for the CDR3 is TGTTCCAGCAGCTTAGCACGCGACTATTGGGGCACTGAAGCTTTCTTT. Encoded protein: CSSSLARDYWGTEAFF.

V and J are TRBV11-2 and TRBJ2-2; 10 bases agree with TRBD2. Germline V CDR1 and CDR2: SGHAT, FQNNGV. The CDR3 is 18 residues long. The junction had 15 bases not matched to a gene; V was cut back by 5 bases and J by 6 bases. The CDR3 loop is CASSALYAGTSVSGELFF. For the CDR3, the DNA is TGTGCCAGCAGCGCCCTCTATGCCGGGACTAGCGTTTCCGGGGAGCTGTTTTTT.

The chain has TRBV5-1 and TRBJ1-1; D gene uncertain. V lost 0 bases and J lost 1, with 7 bases in between. The V gene's germline CDR1 is SGHRS and CDR2 YFSETQ. The CDR3 consists of 14 residues. The CDR3 loop is CASSLDLGNTEAFF. Written as DNA, the CDR3 is TGCGCCAGCAGCTTGGATCTAGGGAACACTGAAGCTTTCTTT.

As regards this clone: One end of the junction fails to match germline, which may point to a read error. The V call is TRBV18, the J call TRBJ2-4; 12 nucleotides match TRBD2. The CDR3 has 16 amino acids. Germline CDR1 is KGHSH and CDR2 is LQKENI. The DNA for the CDR3 is TGTGCCAGCTCACCACCGGGGTCTAGCGGGGGGGCGGCGAAGAACTTC. This gives the protein CASSPPGSSGGAAKNF.

The rearrangement joins TRBV29-1 to TRBJ1-3; a weak D match, TRBD1 (6 bases). The length of the CDR3 is 16 residues. V dropped 4 bases and J dropped 1 base, with 17 bases sitting between them. Germline-derived CDR1 and CDR2 are SQVTM and ANQGSEA. The DNA of the CDR3 is TGCAGCGTTGCTCTCGACAGGCTTCATTCTGGAAACACCATATATTTT. Its translation is CSVALDRLHSGNTIYF.

The V call is TRBV6-5, the J call TRBJ2-5, with a possible D match to TRBD1 (5 bases). The germline V gene encodes CDR1 MNHEY and CDR2 SVGAGI. V was trimmed by 2 bases and J by 4 bases, leaving 11 bases between them. The CDR3 is made up of 14 amino acids. CDR3 coding DNA: TGTGCCAGCAGTTACACAGGTGTTGTAGAGACCCAGTACTTC. As protein: CASSYTGVVETQYF.

The CDR3 nucleotides read TGTGCCAGCAGCCAGGGACAGACCATCTCTGGAAACACCATATATTTT. Protein: CASSQGQTISGNTIYF. V is TRBV5-4 and J is TRBJ1-3; 7 positions agree with TRBD1. Germline CDR1 is SGHNT and CDR2 is YYREEE (reference sequence). The CDR3 has 16 residues. Losses at the gene ends were 4 bases for V and 0 bases for J; bases not matched to a gene: 7.

The rearrangement uses TRBV7-9 and TRBJ2-1; 10 nucleotides line up with TRBD2. This CDR3 is 18 amino acids long. The V segment lost 4 bases and the J segment 2 bases; nucleotides outside the gene matches: 11. Germline values: CDR1 SEHNR, CDR2 FQNEAQ (reference sequence). The chain's CDR3 is CASSSTRLAGRPYNEQFF. As DNA, the CDR3 is TGTGCCAGCAGCTCCACCCGACTAGCGGGTCGTCCCTACAATGAGCAGTTCTTC.